A single sample gave rise to the 29 T cell receptor beta chains below, sequenced in a study of OX40 agonist ivuxolimab in advanced cancers. Clones were read by immunoSEQ multiplex PCR, and TCRdb kept only the in-frame ones, dropping some. Of fewer than 45,000 clones in the sample, about 85% are singletons; the top ten hold about a sixth. The sample consisted of CD4+ or CD8+ T cells sorted from blood, taken in a trial of the OX40 agonist ivuxolimab. Source of these receptors: an adult with an advanced solid tumor such as melanoma, head and neck, liver or kidney cancer.

The chain carries TRBV4-3 and TRBJ1-4, with D possibly TRBD1 on 6 matching bases. In germline, CDR1 is LGHNA, CDR2 YSLEER. CDR3 length: 15 residues. V lost 0 bases and J lost 7, with 12 bases in between. The CDR3, as DNA: TGCGCCAGCAGCCAAGACGGGGGGCTGGGTGAAAAACTGTTTTTT. As protein: CASSQDGGLGEKLFF.

This rearrangement joins TRBV6-5 to TRBJ2-7, with no clear D. The CDR3 length is 15 residues. Germline V gene sequence: CDR1 MNHEY, CDR2 SVGAGI. Trimming took 0 bases from V and 3 from J, leaving 12 bases between them. The CDR3 sequence is CASSYSNQDLYEQYF. Written as DNA, the CDR3 is TGTGCCAGCAGTTACTCGAACCAGGACCTCTACGAGCAGTACTTC.

This clone was picked up one time. The chain carries TRBV6-1 and TRBJ1-5; D is ambiguous. The V gene's germline CDR1 is MNHNS and CDR2 SASEGT. The CDR3 has 14 residues. V lost 2 bases, J lost 2 bases, and 7 bases lay in between. The CDR3 here is CASSERPGNQPQHF. The CDR3, as DNA: TGTGCCAGCAGTGAACGACCCGGCAATCAGCCCCAGCATTTT.

This CDR3 reads CASSPPTANYGYTF. The CDR3 DNA is TGTGCCAGCAGCCCGCCGACAGCTAACTATGGCTACACCTTC. V gene TRBV5-4 combines with J gene TRBJ1-2, with D tentatively TRBD1 (5 bases). Germline-derived CDR1 and CDR2 are SGHNT and YYREEE (reference sequence). V was shortened by 4 bases and J by 0 bases, with 10 bases between the two germline ends. This CDR3 is 14 amino acids long.

The V call is TRBV29-1, the J call TRBJ1-1; no firm D call. The V gene's germline CDR1 is SQVTM and CDR2 ANQGSEA. The CDR3 runs 12 residues. V was cut by 0 bases and J by 7 bases, with 9 bases left in between. The CDR3 sequence: CSVEDRESEAFF. For the CDR3, the DNA is TGCAGCGTTGAAGATCGAGAAAGTGAAGCTTTCTTT.

The V and J genes are TRBV7-8 and TRBJ2-5; the D is unclear. V lost 2 bases to trimming and J lost 5 bases, with 9 bases between them. The length of the CDR3 is 13 residues. Per germline, CDR1 SGHVS and CDR2 FQNEAQ. This CDR3 reads CASSLNVGETQYF. Here the CDR3 DNA reads TGTGCCAGCAGCTTAAATGTGGGGGAGACCCAGTACTTC.

In this sample, this clone turned up many times. J is TRBJ2-2 and V is TRBV19; D unresolved. Trimming cost V 11 bases and J 4 bases, with 11 bases left between them. This CDR3 is 12 amino acids long. CDR1 and CDR2 from the germline V gene are LNHDA and SQIVND (reference sequence). The CDR3 reads CAVETITGELFF. The CDR3 nucleotides are TGTGCCGTGGAAACTATCACCGGGGAGCTGTTTTTT.

The chain links TRBV9 to TRBJ2-7; possibly TRBD2 for D (7 bases). With 0 bases removed from V and 4 bases from J, the gap between germline ends came to 17 bases. Germline-derived CDR1 and CDR2 are SGDLS and YYNGEE. The CDR3 is 16 residues long. CDR3 region: CASSVAGGALDYEQYF. The CDR3 coding sequence is TGTGCCAGCAGCGTAGCTGGGGGGGCGTTGGATTACGAGCAGTACTTC.

The chain links TRBV4-3 to TRBJ1-6, with D perhaps matching TRBD1 (5 bases). V was cut by 5 bases and J by 9 bases, with 8 bases left in between. CDR3 size: 12 residues. Germline V gene lookup returns CDR1 LGHNA and CDR2 YSLEER. The CDR3, as DNA: TGCGCCAGCAGCATTAGGGGTTCACCCCTCCACTTT. It codes for CASSIRGSPLHF.

The chain employs TRBV5-5 and TRBJ1-4; 10 nucleotides align to TRBD1. Germline V gene data show CDR1 as SGHKS and CDR2 as YYEKEE (reference sequence). With 4 bases clipped from V and 0 bases from J, the junction kept 6 bases outside the gene matches. CDR3 length equals 17 residues. CDR3 coding DNA: TGTGCCAGCAGCATGGACGGACAGGGGGCAACTAATGAAAAACTGTTTTTT. Translating it yields CASSMDGQGATNEKLFF.

The chain links TRBV7-9 to TRBJ1-6; a possible D gene is TRBD1 (5 bases). Trimming shortened V by 7 bases and J by 10 bases, and 11 bases separated the two germline ends. Germline V gene data show CDR1 as SEHNR and CDR2 as FQNEAQ (reference sequence). This CDR3 has 12 residues. CDR3 loop: CASTLGGSPLHF. CDR3 coding DNA: TGTGCCAGCACCCTGGGGGGATCACCCCTCCACTTT.

Notes on this clone: The junction shows a germline mismatch at one end, possibly a read error. The chain links TRBV7-7 to TRBJ2-1; D might be TRBD2 (6 bases). The length of the CDR3 is 17 residues. CDR1 is SSHAT, CDR2 FNYEAQ, per germline (reference sequence). CDR3 coding DNA: TGTGCTAGCAGCTTGGATTCCGGCGGGACTGGGGGCAATGAGCAGTTCTTC. This gives the protein CASSLDSGGTGGNEQFF. Supplemented by reference TRBV7-7 and TRBJ2-1, the full variable domain reads GAGVSQSPRYKVTKRGQDVTLRCDPISSHATLYWYQQALGQGPEFLTYFNYEAQPDKSGLPSDRFSAERPEGSISTLTIQRTEQRDSAMYRCASSLDSGGTGGNEQFFGPGTRLTVL.

The V and J genes are TRBV18 and TRBJ1-4, with a possible D match to TRBD1 (6 bases). Trimming took off 0 bases at V and 1 base at J, with 9 bases between the two ends. Germline CDR1 reads KGHSH; CDR2 reads LQKENI. The CDR3 is 16 amino acids. The CDR3 here is CASSPPEGETNEKLFF. The DNA for the CDR3 is TGTGCCAGCTCACCACCAGAGGGGGAAACTAATGAAAAACTGTTTTTT.

The chain couples TRBV19 to TRBJ1-5; D call uncertain. Germline-derived CDR1 and CDR2 are LNHDA and SQIVND (reference sequence). This CDR3 has 16 amino acids. V was trimmed by 5 bases and J by 9 bases, leaving 23 bases between them. This CDR3 is CASSPVVVLPVAPQHF. The DNA of the CDR3 is TGTGCCAGTAGTCCGGTAGTTGTGCTCCCTGTCGCGCCCCAGCATTTT.

V and J are TRBV29-1 and TRBJ2-7; D gene ambiguous. CDR1 and CDR2 from the germline V gene are SQVTM and ANQGSEA. This CDR3 comprises 11 residues. Trimming took 7 bases from V and 0 from J, leaving 7 bases between them. Here the CDR3 reads CSARYSYEQYF. The CDR3 nucleotides read TGCAGCGCTCGGTACTCCTACGAGCAGTACTTC.

The gene calls are TRBV30 and TRBJ1-1; D ambiguous. The germline V gene encodes CDR1 GTSNPN and CDR2 SVGIG (reference sequence). The CDR3 has 14 residues. Trimming shortened V by 0 bases and J by 1 base, and 9 bases separated the two germline ends. The CDR3 loop reads CAWSVRWENTEAFF. The CDR3 nucleotides read TGTGCCTGGAGTGTACGGTGGGAGAACACTGAAGCTTTCTTT.

The CDR3 here is CASSQEDRPSNTGELFF. As DNA, the CDR3 is TGCGCCAGCAGCCAAGAAGACAGACCCTCGAACACCGGGGAGCTGTTTTTT. V usage is TRBV4-1 and J usage is TRBJ2-2; maybe TRBD1 (5 bases). The germline CDR1 and CDR2 sequences are MGHRA and YSYEKL. V gave up 0 bases and J gave up 0 bases, with 11 bases separating them. The CDR3 totals 17 residues.

This chain joins TRBV10-3 and TRBJ2-7, with TRBD2 matching over 7 bases. The CDR3 consists of 14 residues. Germline assignment: CDR1 ENHRY and CDR2 SYGVKD. The V and J ends lost 0 bases and 5 bases, in that order; junction bases with no gene match: 4. The CDR3 DNA reads TGTGCCATCAGTGAGTCGCAACTAGCGCACGAGCAGTACTTC. Translation: CAISESQLAHEQYF.

The V gene is TRBV23-1, the J gene TRBJ1-1, with 7 bases that match TRBD1. TRBV23-1 falls under the ORF class, with uncertain function. Germline trimming cut 0 bases from V and 8 bases from J; bases unmatched to any gene: 12. CDR3 length equals 16 residues. The CDR3 DNA follows: TGCGCCAGCAGTCAATCGAGACGAGGGACAGATGTAGAAGCTTTCTTT. Protein sequence: CASSQSRRGTDVEAFF.

This clone was seen once. The V and J genes are TRBV4-3 and TRBJ1-2, with D possibly matching TRBD1 (5 bases). V lost 4 bases to trimming and J lost 6 bases, with 18 bases between them. CDR3 length: 15 amino acids. The V gene's germline CDR1 is LGHNA and CDR2 YSLEER. CDR3 DNA sequence: TGCGCCAGCAGCCTCCACCCCCAGGGAGTACATGGCTACACCTTC. This gives the protein CASSLHPQGVHGYTF.

The rearrangement links TRBV7-6 to TRBJ2-2; D remains unclear. This CDR3 has 18 residues. CDR1 is SGHVS and CDR2 is FNYEAQ in the germline V gene. Trimming took off 5 bases at V and 6 bases at J, with 25 bases between the two ends. CDR3 in amino acids: CASSLTLVGHDSAGELFF. DNA of the CDR3: TGTGCCAGCAGCCTAACCCTAGTGGGCCACGACTCGGCCGGGGAGCTGTTTTTT.

With respect to this clone: Sequence at one end of the junction differs from germline and may be a read error. The chain couples TRBV7-7 to TRBJ2-5; 9 nucleotides line up with TRBD1. The CDR3 is 14 residues long. Germline CDR1 is SSHAT and CDR2 is FNYEAQ (reference sequence). CDR3 sequence: CASSLQGARETQYF. DNA of the CDR3: TGTGCTAGCAGCTTACAGGGGGCTAGAGAGACCCAGTACTTC.

The rearrangement links TRBV13 to TRBJ2-7; 9 positions match TRBD1. V trimming: 1 base; J trimming: 6 bases; junction bases outside the gene matches: 1. CDR3 size: 13 residues. CDR1 is PRHDT and CDR2 is FYEKMQ in the germline V gene (reference sequence). The CDR3 DNA reads as TGTGCCAGCAGCTTAGAGACAGGGGGCGAGCAGTACTTC. Encoded protein: CASSLETGGEQYF.

The chain has TRBV5-4 and TRBJ1-2; 8 bases match TRBD1. The trim removed 3 bases at V and 2 bases at J, leaving 3 bases unmatched. This CDR3 region has 14 residues. Germline CDR1 SGHNT, CDR2 YYREEE (reference sequence). This CDR3 reads CASSWDRRNYGYTF. The DNA of the CDR3 is TGTGCCAGCAGCTGGGACAGGAGGAACTATGGCTACACCTTC.

This clone was detected once. This chain links TRBV4-2 with TRBJ2-2; D is undetermined. Trimming took off 3 bases at V and 5 bases at J, with 4 bases between the two ends. The germline V gene encodes CDR1 LGHNA and CDR2 YNFKEQ. CDR3 size: 12 residues. The CDR3 nucleotides read TGTGCCAGCAGCCACAAAACCGGGGAGCTGTTTTTT. It specifies CASSHKTGELFF.

The chain joins TRBV9 to TRBJ1-1; D is undetermined. Trimming stripped 0 bases from V and 6 bases from J, with 18 bases between. The CDR3 extends over 16 amino acids. Germline CDR1 SGDLS, CDR2 YYNGEE. CDR3 nucleotide sequence: TGTGCCAGCAGCGTAGGGCTTATAGGCCCCGGAGCTGAAGCTTTCTTT. Protein sequence: CASSVGLIGPGAEAFF.

The rearrangement links TRBV4-3 to TRBJ2-3; D possibly corresponds to TRBD1 (5 bases). V shed 0 bases and J shed 7 bases, with 20 bases lying between them. This CDR3 has 17 residues. Germline CDR1 and CDR2: LGHNA and YSLEER. Here the CDR3 DNA reads TGCGCCAGCAGCCAAGACCGACAGCCACCCGCCGTTAATACGCAGTATTTT. It yields the protein CASSQDRQPPAVNTQYF.

J is TRBJ2-7 and V is TRBV29-1; TRBD1 aligns across 7 bases. The V gene end was trimmed by 3 bases and the J gene end by 7 bases; junction bases not matched to a gene: 15. Germline assignment: CDR1 SQVTM and CDR2 ANQGSEA. The CDR3 is made up of 15 amino acids. The CDR3 sequence is CSVDTGTTGAREQYF. CDR3 DNA: TGCAGCGTTGACACCGGGACCACAGGGGCGCGAGAGCAGTACTTC.

CDR3 protein: CAWSLTLGQFNGYTF. CDR3 DNA: TGTGCCTGGAGTCTCACCCTGGGACAGTTTAATGGCTACACCTTC. The chain links TRBV30 to TRBJ1-2; TRBD1 matches at 7 bases. V was pared by 2 bases and J by 6 bases, with 12 bases of the junction left unmatched. The germline gives CDR1 GTSNPN, CDR2 SVGIG (reference sequence). The CDR3 extends over 15 amino acids.